Listed below are T cell receptor beta chains from one sample, sequenced in a study of regulatory T cells in long-lasting Graves disease. Using its own MiXCR run on the multiplex PCR reads, TCRdb lists one record per CDR3 protein. This table holds hundreds of thousands of distinct CDR3 sequences, over 20% found once. The source material was peripheral blood mononuclear cells (PBMCs), sampled when the disease was refractory, from a patient treated with antithyroid drugs. The receptors were gathered from a female donor with Graves disease. CDR3s include the opening cysteine and the closing phenylalanine or tryptophan. The order of the fields is D gene, clone size, V gene, J gene, CDR3 DNA, CDR3 protein. The D gene is left open where the match is weak. Clone size is stated in some rows and not others, as once, few, many or a class when expanded.

.,many,TRBV6-1,TRBJ1-4,TGTGCCAGCACCGCGACGGGCAGACATGAAAAACTGTTTTTT,CASTATGRHEKLFF
.,many,TRBV6-1,TRBJ2-5,TGTGCCAGCAGGGCTAGCGCACAAGAGACCCAGTACTTC,CASRASAQETQYF
.,few,TRBV30,TRBJ2-6,TGTGCCTGGAGTCCGAGCAGGGGGGCCAACGTCCTGACTTTC,CAWSPSRGANVLTF
.,.,TRBV10-1,TRBJ2-4,TGCGCCAGCAGTGAGGGCCGGGGGCTGAACATTCAGTACTTC,CASSEGRGLNIQYF
TRBD1,many,TRBV19,TRBJ2-2,TGTGCCAGTAGTATTCGTGGGACAGCGAACACCGGGGAGCTGTTTTTT,CASSIRGTANTGELFF
.,many,TRBV11-2,TRBJ1-2,TGTGCCAGCAGCCCCTCGGGGGGAAACTATGGCTACACCTTC,CASSPSGGNYGYTF
.,few,TRBV5-1,TRBJ2-6,TGCGCCAGCAGCTTGGAAGACTCTGGGGCCAACGTCCTGACTTTC,CASSLEDSGANVLTF
.,many,TRBV20-1,TRBJ2-2,TGCAGTGCTAGAGATTTAGACACCGGGGAGCTGTTTTTT,CSARDLDTGELFF
.,many,TRBV28,TRBJ1-2,TGTGCCAGCAGTTTATGGGCAGACACCTATGGCTACACCTTC,CASSLWADTYGYTF
.,once,TRBV10-3,TRBJ1-1,TGTGCCATCATGGACAGATTGAACACTGAAGCTTTCTTT,CAIMDRLNTEAFF
.,few,TRBV28,TRBJ2-6,TGTGCCGGCAGTTCGACGGGGGCTCCACCCTACTCTGGGGCCAACGTCCTGACTTTC,CAGSSTGAPPYSGANVLTF
.,.,TRBV27,TRBJ2-3,TGTGCCAGCACCTTCGCGAGCCGGGGCACGAGCACAGATACGCAGTATTTT,CASTFASRGTSTDTQYF
.,many,TRBV5-5,TRBJ2-7,TGTGCCAGCAGCTTGTGGGCCGGAGGCCTCTACGAGCAGTACTTC,CASSLWAGGLYEQYF
TRBD1,few,TRBV18,TRBJ1-2,TGTGCCAGCTCACCCGGGACAGGGGGCGCCTATGGCTACACCTTC,CASSPGTGGAYGYTF
.,.,TRBV11-2,TRBJ2-2,TGTGCCAACAGCACCTACAGGGGCGGGGGCGGGGAGCTGTTTTTT,CANSTYRGGGGELFF
.,.,TRBV28,TRBJ2-1,TGTGCCAGCAGTTTATTTACAGGGTTCGAGCAGTTCTTC,CASSLFTGFEQFF
.,many,TRBV6-1,TRBJ2-7,TGTGCCAGCAGGCAAAACTACGAGCAGTACTTC,CASRQNYEQYF
.,.,TRBV5-6,TRBJ2-3,TGTGCCAGCAGCGAGCTGACGGATACCACAGATACGCAGTATTTT,CASSELTDTTDTQYF
.,many,TRBV18,TRBJ2-5,TGTGCCAGCTCACCACGGGTACAGCAAGAGACCCAGTACTTC,CASSPRVQQETQYF
TRBD1,many,TRBV4-1,TRBJ1-5,TGCGCCAGCAGCCCGGGACAGGGCGTAGGTCAGCCCCAGCATTTT,CASSPGQGVGQPQHF
TRBD2,many,TRBV30,TRBJ2-2,TGTGCCTGGGCAACGGGACTACCGAACACCGGGGAGCTGTTTTTT,CAWATGLPNTGELFF
.,many,TRBV12-3/TRBV12-4,TRBJ2-7,TGTGCCAGCAGCTACAAGTCCTACGAGCAGTACTTC,CASSYKSYEQYF
.,.,TRBV20-1,TRBJ1-5,TGCAGTGCCCCGCCGGTCGACGGCAATCAGCCCCAGCATTTT,CSAPPVDGNQPQHF
.,few,TRBV5-1,TRBJ2-7,TGCGCCAGCAGCTTGACCATCGGGCCAGAGTGGTACTTC,CASSLTIGPEWYF
TRBD1,many,TRBV30,TRBJ1-1,TGTGCCTGGACCTCGGACAGGATTAACACTGAAGCTTTCTTT,CAWTSDRINTEAFF